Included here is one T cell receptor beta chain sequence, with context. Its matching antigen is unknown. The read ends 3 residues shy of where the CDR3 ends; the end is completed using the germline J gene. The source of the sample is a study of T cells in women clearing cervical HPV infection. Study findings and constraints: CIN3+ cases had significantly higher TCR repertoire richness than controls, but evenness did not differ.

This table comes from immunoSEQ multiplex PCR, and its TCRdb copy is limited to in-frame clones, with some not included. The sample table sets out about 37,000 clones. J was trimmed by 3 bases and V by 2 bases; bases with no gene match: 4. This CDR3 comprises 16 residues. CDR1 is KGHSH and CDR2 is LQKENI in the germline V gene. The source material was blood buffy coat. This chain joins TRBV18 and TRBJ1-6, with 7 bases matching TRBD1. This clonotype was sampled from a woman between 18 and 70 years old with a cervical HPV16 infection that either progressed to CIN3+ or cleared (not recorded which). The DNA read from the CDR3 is TGTGCCAGCTCACCAGGGCAGGGGGGCTATAATTCACCC. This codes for CASSPGQGGYNSP. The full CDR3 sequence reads CASSPGQGGYNSPLHF.